This T cell receptor (beta chain) was identified in a study of metastatic and nonmetastatic thyroid tumors (TCRdb year 2020). In the study overall: The researchers compared repertoires between peripheral blood samples and tumor or nodule tissue samples from patients with malignant or benign thyroid disease.

Before undergoing thyroid surgery, none of the patients had been given any kind of treatment. The study retrospectively analysed patient clinical samples collected from about 2012 to 2018 using T-cell receptor beta sequencing. This clone has a count of ten or more. Its antigen has not been determined. No quality values exist for individual bases; no much larger clone is one base distant. Libraries were built with PCR. This sample was sequenced with an Illumina HiSeq 4000. High-throughput sequencing was used to profile the CDR3 region of the TCR beta-chain in every patient. In the source study's methods: CDR3 differences across clinicopathological groups were used to build a classifier for discriminating distant-metastatic papillary thyroid cancer patients. The Shannon index was used to assess repertoire diversity, and the Morisita-Horn index was used to assess tumor-blood repertoire similarity. TCRdb trimmed the raw reads at Q25, called clones with MiXCR and kept productive beta chains. These V and J calls are TCRdb output, not the study's own analysis. This sample holds about 30,000 clones; 20% to 30% were observed only once. 9.2% of the sample is held by the ten biggest clonotypes.

Results and caveats for the whole study, not just this receptor: TCR beta diversity was reported as significantly higher in malignant tumors than in benign nodules, in both blood and tumor samples.

The CDR3, cysteine through phenylalanine, is 14 amino acids long. Just CDR3 DNA is preserved here, 42 bases in frame from base 1. From the germline V gene, CDR1 is SGDLS and CDR2 is YYNGEE. Unmatched junction bases come to 6, with V trimmed by 4 bases and J by 4 bases. The receptor chain draws on TRBV9 and TRBJ1-1; 8 of the junction bases match TRBD1. The sample consisted of blood. This TCR was sampled from a female donor with papillary thyroid cancer or a benign thyroid nodule (not recorded which). Some clones in this sample may be carry-over from other donors' samples. The sequenced DNA is TGTGCCAGCAGCCTCCAAGGGACAGGCACTGAAGCTTTCTTT. Translated, this is CASSLQGTGTEAFF.